The rows below give T cell receptor beta chains drawn from one sample of a study of early T cells in non-severe SARS-CoV-2 infection. TCRdb re-called the 5' RACE reads through MiXCR, storing one row per CDR3 protein. The table lists roughly 58,000 distinct CDR3 sequences, around 13% of them singletons. What was sequenced was whole blood. The receptor set was obtained from an adult who was a healthcare worker with PCR-confirmed SARS-CoV-2 infection or an uninfected control (not recorded which). CDR3s include the opening cysteine and the closing phenylalanine or tryptophan. Fields, in order: J gene, clone size, V gene, D gene, CDR3 protein, CDR3 DNA. A D gene is named only where the DNA matches it firmly. Size tells how often a clone was seen (once, few, many) or the class of an expanded clone, and some rows leave it out.

>TRBJ2-2|.|TRBV29-1|TRBD1
CSVEGQGGATGELFF
TGCAGCGTTGAGGGACAGGGGGGTGCCACCGGGGAGCTGTTTTTT
>TRBJ2-1|few|TRBV27|TRBD1
CASRENRGAYNEQFF
TGTGCCAGCAGAGAAAACAGGGGCGCCTACAATGAGCAGTTCTTC
>TRBJ2-5|.|TRBV7-9|.
CASTPGLETQYF
TGTGCCAGCACCCCAGGGTTGGAGACCCAGTACTTC
>TRBJ2-5|few|TRBV11-2|.
CASSWGQETQYF
TGTGCCAGCAGCTGGGGCCAAGAGACCCAGTACTTC
>TRBJ1-1|.|TRBV6-5|TRBD1
CASSRGQGTAEAFF
TGTGCCAGCAGTAGAGGACAGGGAACTGCTGAAGCTTTCTTT
>TRBJ1-6|many|TRBV20-1|.
CSAKQPGTNSPLHF
TGCAGTGCTAAACAACCAGGGACCAATTCACCCCTCCACTTT
>TRBJ1-2|.|TRBV10-3|.
CAISETTSRVGGDYGYTF
TGTGCCATCAGTGAGACCACCTCTAGGGTCGGAGGGGACTATGGCTACACCTTC
>TRBJ2-3|.|TRBV5-1|.
CASSSDTDTQYF
TGCGCCAGCAGCTCGGACACAGATACGCAGTATTTT
>TRBJ2-5|many|TRBV7-9|.
CASSLGRGESETQYF
TGTGCCAGCAGCTTAGGTAGGGGGGAGTCAGAGACCCAGTACTTC
>TRBJ2-5|many|TRBV12-3/TRBV12-4|.
CASSSRTMGETQYF
TGTGCCAGCAGTTCAAGGACTATGGGTGAGACCCAGTACTTC
>TRBJ2-7|.|TRBV11-2|.
CASSPGISYEQYF
TGTGCCAGCAGCCCAGGGATCTCCTACGAGCAGTACTTC
>TRBJ2-3|.|TRBV5-4|TRBD1
CAGSSMDRVSDTQYF
TGTGCCGGCAGCTCGATGGACAGGGTGTCAGATACGCAGTATTTT
>TRBJ1-4|.|TRBV7-2|.
CASSLVDRINEKLFF
TGTGCCAGCAGCTTAGTCGACCGCATTAATGAAAAACTGTTTTTT
>TRBJ2-2|.|TRBV30|.
CAWSLGVINTGELFF
TGTGCCTGGAGTCTGGGCGTCATCAACACCGGGGAGCTGTTTTTT
>TRBJ1-6|few|TRBV6-5|.
CASSPGRALHF
TGTGCCAGCAGTCCGGGTAGGGCCCTCCACTTT
>TRBJ1-1|many|TRBV30|.
CAWSDTGRTAFF
TGTGCCTGGAGTGATACAGGGAGGACTGCTTTCTTT
>TRBJ2-2|.|TRBV19|.
CASSIEQGMYTGELFF
TGTGCCAGTAGTATAGAACAGGGAATGTACACCGGGGAGCTGTTTTTT
>TRBJ2-3|many|TRBV24-1|.
CATSDLSTDTQYF
TGTGCCACCAGTGATTTAAGCACAGATACGCAGTATTTT
>TRBJ2-3|many|TRBV9|.
CASSGGLNTQYF
TGTGCCAGCAGCGGAGGTCTAAATACGCAGTATTTT
>TRBJ1-1|few|TRBV10-2|.
CASSEMGGPEAFF
TGCGCCAGCAGTGAGATGGGAGGGCCTGAAGCTTTCTTT
>TRBJ2-7|.|TRBV27|.
CASSQISLPKREQYF
TGTGCCAGCAGCCAAATTTCACTTCCGAAGCGGGAGCAGTACTTC
>TRBJ2-2|few|TRBV12-3/TRBV12-4|TRBD1
CASSGDREAGGELFF
TGTGCCAGCAGTGGGGACAGGGAAGCGGGCGGGGAGCTGTTTTTT
>TRBJ1-3|.|TRBV20-1|.
CSAGPSDRGSGNTIYF
TGCAGTGCTGGACCTTCGGACCGCGGCTCTGGAAACACCATATATTTT
>TRBJ2-1|many|TRBV9|TRBD1
CASSNNRGPDNEQFF
TGTGCCAGCAGCAACAACAGGGGGCCCGACAATGAGCAGTTCTTC
>TRBJ2-2|few|TRBV7-2|.
CASSLAGWNTGELFF
TGTGCCAGCAGCTTAGCGGGGTGGAACACCGGGGAGCTGTTTTTT
>TRBJ1-6|few|TRBV3-1|TRBD1
CASSRTGESPPHF
TGTGCCAGCAGCCGAACAGGGGAGTCACCCCCCCACTTT
>TRBJ1-5|few|TRBV3-1|.
CASSHRRNQPQHF
TGTGCCAGCAGCCACAGAAGGAATCAGCCCCAGCATTTT
>TRBJ1-1|.|TRBV5-1|.
CASSLGDLDTEAFF
TGCGCCAGCAGCTTGGGGGACTTGGACACTGAAGCTTTCTTT
>TRBJ2-1|.|TRBV7-9|.
CASSLVVTGRYNEQFF
TGTGCCAGCAGCTTAGTGGTAACGGGGAGATACAATGAGCAGTTCTTC
>TRBJ2-1|many|TRBV15|TRBD1
CATRQGATNEQFF
TGTGCCACCCGACAGGGGGCTACCAATGAGCAGTTCTTC
>TRBJ2-2|.|TRBV11-2|TRBD2
CASSFPTGGAWTGELFF
TGTGCCAGCAGTTTCCCCACCGGGGGGGCTTGGACCGGGGAGCTGTTTTTT
>TRBJ1-2|many|TRBV9|TRBD1
CASSPGTGVNYGYTF
TGTGCCAGCAGTCCCGGAACAGGGGTGAACTATGGCTACACCTTC
>TRBJ1-1|.|TRBV20-1|.
CSARDRWETEAFF
TGCAGTGCTAGAGATCGGTGGGAAACTGAAGCTTTCTTT
>TRBJ1-6|many|TRBV5-1|.
CASSLDRIGSPLHF
TGCGCCAGCAGCTTGGATCGAATCGGTTCACCCCTCCACTTT
>TRBJ2-7|few|TRBV7-9|TRBD2
CASSPGTTSSYEQYF
TGTGCCAGCAGCCCGGGGACTACTAGCTCCTACGAGCAGTACTTC
>TRBJ2-7|few|TRBV7-9|TRBD1
CASSLRTGGEQYF
TGTGCCAGCAGCTTACGGACAGGGGGCGAGCAGTACTTC
>TRBJ2-7|.|TRBV3-1|.
CASSQVQNSQYF
TGTGCCAGCAGCCAAGTACAGAATTCGCAGTACTTC
>TRBJ2-1|.|TRBV6-4|.
CASSDSFSLFF
TGTGCCAGCAGTGACTCCTTCAGTTTGTTCTTC
>TRBJ1-6|many|TRBV7-2|.
CASSLRRGDYNSPLHF
TGTGCCAGCAGCTTAAGGCGGGGCGACTATAATTCACCCCTCCACTTT
>TRBJ2-1|few|TRBV20-1|TRBD2
CSAKTSGGAEEQFF
TGCAGTGCCAAGACTAGCGGGGGGGCTGAGGAGCAGTTCTTC
>TRBJ2-7|few|TRBV7-6|TRBD1
CASSPRTGTYEQYF
TGTGCCAGCAGCCCGAGGACAGGAACCTACGAGCAGTACTTC
>TRBJ2-1|many|TRBV20-1|.
CSARGGGNYNEQFF
TGCAGTGCTAGAGGGGGCGGAAACTACAATGAGCAGTTCTTC
>TRBJ1-1|.|TRBV10-1|.
CASSEGSRQTEAFF
TGCGCCAGCAGCGAGGGGTCGCGACAGACTGAAGCTTTCTTT
>TRBJ1-3|many|TRBV12-3/TRBV12-4|.
CASSLVGRNTIYF
TGTGCCAGCAGTTTAGTCGGGCGAAACACCATATATTTT
>TRBJ2-7|few|TRBV6-2/TRBV6-3|TRBD2
CASSLAGALDEQYF
TGTGCCAGCAGTTTAGCGGGGGCCCTGGACGAGCAGTACTTC
>TRBJ1-2|many|TRBV11-2|.
CATTHGGVGNYGYTF
TGTGCCACCACCCATGGAGGGGTCGGAAACTATGGCTACACCTTC
>TRBJ1-2|few|TRBV12-3/TRBV12-4|TRBD1
CASSLAGGAPGDYGYTF
TGTGCCAGCAGCCTCGCAGGGGGGGCCCCAGGCGACTATGGCTACACCTTC
>TRBJ2-7|.|TRBV7-6|.
CASSLEAGTYEQYF
TGTGCCAGCAGCTTAGAGGCAGGAACCTACGAGCAGTACTTC
>TRBJ1-4|.|TRBV5-6|TRBD1
CASSPRRRDRVYEKLFF
TGTGCCAGCAGCCCACGACGCCGGGACAGGGTTTATGAAAAACTGTTTTTT
>TRBJ2-7|many|TRBV12-3/TRBV12-4|.
CASSLGRDWDEGEQYF
TGTGCCAGCAGTTTAGGTAGGGATTGGGATGAGGGCGAGCAGTACTTC
>TRBJ1-5|many|TRBV30|.
CAWSVGRDQPQHF
TGTGCCTGGAGTGTAGGGAGGGATCAGCCCCAGCATTTT
>TRBJ1-1|many|TRBV6-5|.
CASSYSGVEEDRAFF
TGTGCCAGCAGTTACTCGGGGGTTGAGGAGGATCGAGCTTTCTTT
>TRBJ1-6|many|TRBV20-1|.
CSARDSGNSPLHF
TGCAGTGCTAGAGATAGTGGGAATTCACCCCTCCACTTT
>TRBJ2-3|.|TRBV6-1|TRBD2
CASSATSAMPDTQYF
TGTGCCAGCAGTGCGACTAGCGCTATGCCAGATACGCAGTATTTT
>TRBJ1-5|many|TRBV18|.
CASSRDGPQPQHF
TGTGCCAGCTCACGGGACGGCCCCCAGCCCCAGCATTTT